This T cell receptor beta chain is drawn from a study of T cell responses to AZD1222 COVID-19 vaccine. Remarks on this clone: Its specificity is unknown.

Generated by immunoSEQ multiplex PCR, the TCRdb table keeps only in-frame clones and is missing some. The sample yields around 120,000 clones, approximately 89% seen once. The CDR3 is 14 amino acids. The V end lost 1 base, the J end lost 2 bases, and 9 bases lay between the germline ends. CDR1 SGHRS and CDR2 YFSETQ come from the germline V gene. Regarding the study as a whole: Females outnumbered males among donors, who were mostly white British; clonal diversity was possibly underestimated. Reports say nearly half of spike-specific TCRs go after unmutated variant regions. Only six people who got AZD1222 tested seropositive at baseline.

The chain couples TRBV5-1 to TRBJ1-2, with D tentatively TRBD1 (5 bases). This material consisted of peripheral blood, taken on day 0 of AZD1222 vaccination. This receptor was taken from an adult in good health. CDR3 in DNA: TGCGCCAGCAGCTTGACTCGACAGAACTATGGCTACACCTTC. Protein sequence: CASSLTRQNYGYTF.